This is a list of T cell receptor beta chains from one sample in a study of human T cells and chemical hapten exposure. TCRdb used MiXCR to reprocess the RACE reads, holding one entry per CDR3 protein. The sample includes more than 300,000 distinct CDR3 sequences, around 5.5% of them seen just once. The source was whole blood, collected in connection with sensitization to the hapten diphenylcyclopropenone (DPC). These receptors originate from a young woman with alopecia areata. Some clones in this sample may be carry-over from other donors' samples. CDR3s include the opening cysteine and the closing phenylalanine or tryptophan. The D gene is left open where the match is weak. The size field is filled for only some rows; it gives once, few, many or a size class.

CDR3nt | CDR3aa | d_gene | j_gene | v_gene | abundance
TGTGCCAGCCAGGACAGGGGGTTTACAGATACGCAGTATTTT | CASQDRGFTDTQYF | TRBD1 | TRBJ2-3 | TRBV12-3/TRBV12-4 | many
TGTGCCAGCAGTCGCGGACAGGGGGGGAATGAAAAACTGTTTTTT | CASSRGQGGNEKLFF | TRBD1 | TRBJ1-4 | TRBV6-5 | many
TGTGCCAGCAGTTACTGGGGGCAGGCGAGCAATCAGCCCCAGCATTTT | CASSYWGQASNQPQHF | . | TRBJ1-5 | TRBV6-2/TRBV6-3 | .
TGTGCCAGCAGTTCCCCGGGACTAGCGGGGGGCTTGTATTTT | CASSSPGLAGGLYF | TRBD2 | TRBJ2-3 | TRBV6-6 | .
TGCGCCAGCAGCTGGGGCCCCGGACTTGGCCACGAGCAGTACTTC | CASSWGPGLGHEQYF | . | TRBJ2-7 | TRBV5-1 | .
TGTGCCAGCAGTGAAGCCTTCCTGGCTGGGGGAAAACTGTTTTTT | CASSEAFLAGGKLFF | . | TRBJ1-4 | TRBV6-1 | few
TGTGCCAGCAGTTTATTTACTAGCGGCCGGACCTACAATGAGCAGTTCTTC | CASSLFTSGRTYNEQFF | TRBD2 | TRBJ2-1 | TRBV12-3/TRBV12-4 | many
TGTGCCTGTGACCAGGCCTTCAATCAGCCCCAGCATTTT | CACDQAFNQPQHF | . | TRBJ1-5 | TRBV6-2/TRBV6-3 | few
TGTGCCAGCAGCCCTGACCTAGGGGGCTCTGGCACAGATACGCAGTATTTT | CASSPDLGGSGTDTQYF | TRBD1 | TRBJ2-3 | TRBV5-6 | .
TGTGCCATCAGTGAGCCCGTCCCGATTGGGAATGAGCAGTTCTTC | CAISEPVPIGNEQFF | . | TRBJ2-1 | TRBV10-3 | many
TGTGCCAGCAGTGAAGCAGCTCCTAACTATGGCTACACCTTC | CASSEAAPNYGYTF | . | TRBJ1-2 | TRBV6-1 | .
TGCAGTACACTAAGGGGCCGCAATCAGCCCCAGCATTTT | CSTLRGRNQPQHF | . | TRBJ1-5 | TRBV20-1 | few
TGTGCCAGCAGGGGAGGGGGATTAGTGATTCAGTACTTC | CASRGGGLVIQYF | . | TRBJ2-4 | TRBV2 | many
TGTGCCAGCAGTTACTCGTATGAGGGGCGACGTGAAGCTTTCTTT | CASSYSYEGRREAFF | . | TRBJ1-1 | TRBV6-5 | .
TGTGCCAGCAGTTACCGGGGGGGCATATACAATGAGCAGTTCTTC | CASSYRGGIYNEQFF | TRBD2 | TRBJ2-1 | TRBV7-9 | many
TGTGCCAGCAGTTTGGGACAGGGGACTTCTGAAGCTTTCTTT | CASSLGQGTSEAFF | TRBD1 | TRBJ1-1 | TRBV28 | few
TGTGCCAGCAGCTCCCCGTCGGCAGGGGGCGACTATGGCTACACCTTC | CASSSPSAGGDYGYTF | TRBD1 | TRBJ1-2 | TRBV12-3/TRBV12-4 | many
TGCAGCGTTTCGTTGGGCACGGAGACCCAGTACTTC | CSVSLGTETQYF | . | TRBJ2-5 | TRBV29-1 | once
TGCGCCAGCAGCCCCCGGGCAGGGATGATCGTGAACACTGAAGCTTTCTTT | CASSPRAGMIVNTEAFF | . | TRBJ1-1 | TRBV4-1 | .
TGTGCCAGCAGCCAGGACCGTACTGGAAACACCATATATTTT | CASSQDRTGNTIYF | . | TRBJ1-3 | TRBV4-2 | many
TGTGCCAGCAGTGAGCCCAGGGCCGGAAACACCATATATTTT | CASSEPRAGNTIYF | . | TRBJ1-3 | TRBV2 | .
TGCAGTGCATATACGGGACAGGGCGGTTCCTACGAGCAGTACTTC | CSAYTGQGGSYEQYF | TRBD1 | TRBJ2-7 | TRBV20-1 | few
TGTGCCAGCAGCTTAGTCGGACAGAGCTACACCTTC | CASSLVGQSYTF | . | TRBJ1-2 | TRBV7-9 | many
TGCGCCAGCAGTCAAACCGGGACAGTGAACACTGAAGCTTTCTTT | CASSQTGTVNTEAFF | TRBD1 | TRBJ1-1 | TRBV5-1 | many
TGTGCCAGCAACCTTCGGACAGCGAACACCGGGGAGCTGTTTTTT | CASNLRTANTGELFF | . | TRBJ2-2 | TRBV3-1 | .
TGTGCCAGCAGCCTGGACAGCATGAACACTGACGCTTTCTTT | CASSLDSMNTDAFF | . | TRBJ1-1 | TRBV6-5 | many
TGTGCCAGCGCCCCAAACACTGAAGCTTTCTTT | CASAPNTEAFF | . | TRBJ1-1 | TRBV7-9 | few
TGCGCCAGCAGCCAAGATATACAGGGTCCGAGCTATGGCTACACCTTC | CASSQDIQGPSYGYTF | . | TRBJ1-2 | TRBV4-1 | few
TGTGCCAGCAGCTTCCAGGTCGACGCGGTCGACAATGAGCAGTTCTTC | CASSFQVDAVDNEQFF | . | TRBJ2-1 | TRBV5-4 | .
TGTGCCAGCAGTTACTCATTTGCAACTAATGAAAAACTGTTTTTT | CASSYSFATNEKLFF | . | TRBJ1-4 | TRBV6-5 | few
TGTGCCAGCTCGATGCGGGTCTCAGAGACCCAGTACTTC | CASSMRVSETQYF | . | TRBJ2-5 | TRBV7-2 | few
TGTGCCAGCAGGTTGACACACACCTACGAGCAGTACTTC | CASRLTHTYEQYF | . | TRBJ2-7 | TRBV28 | many
TGTGCCAGCAGTTTAAACAGGAACTATGGCTACACCTTC | CASSLNRNYGYTF | . | TRBJ1-2 | TRBV12-3/TRBV12-4 | many
TGCGCCAGCAGCCCCCCGACAGGGTACACTGAAGCTTTCTTT | CASSPPTGYTEAFF | TRBD1 | TRBJ1-1 | TRBV5-1 | many
TGTGCAAGTCGACAACCCACCCACCGAGAGAACTATGGCTACACCTTC | CASRQPTHRENYGYTF | . | TRBJ1-2 | TRBV12-2 | many
TGTGCCAGTAGTGCCGGGACCAAGGGCCCCTACAATGAGCAGTTCTTC | CASSAGTKGPYNEQFF | . | TRBJ2-1 | TRBV19 | .
TGTGCCAGCAGCTTAGATTTGGCCACTAGCACAGATACGCAGTATTTT | CASSLDLATSTDTQYF | . | TRBJ2-3 | TRBV11-2 | .
TGTGCCAGCAGCCGACAGGGTGAAGCTTTCTTT | CASSRQGEAFF | TRBD1 | TRBJ1-1 | TRBV7-9 | many
TGTGCCAGCAGCCCGACGGACAGGTCTCTCTACAATGAGCAGTTCTTC | CASSPTDRSLYNEQFF | TRBD1 | TRBJ2-1 | TRBV12-3/TRBV12-4 | many
TGTGCCAGCAGTTACTCGACGACAACCCTGGGGGAGCAGTACTTC | CASSYSTTTLGEQYF | . | TRBJ2-7 | TRBV6-6 | .
TGTGCCAGCAGCTTAAGAGCCAAAAACATTCAGTACTTC | CASSLRAKNIQYF | . | TRBJ2-4 | TRBV11-2 | .
TGTGCCAGTACTAGGACAGGGTCGTATGAGCAGTTCTTC | CASTRTGSYEQFF | TRBD1 | TRBJ2-1 | TRBV6-1 | .
TGTGCCTGCTCGAGGGCTTCCAATTCACCCCTCCACTTT | CACSRASNSPLHF | . | TRBJ1-6 | TRBV6-2/TRBV6-3 | many
TGTGCCAGCAGCTACGGACAGGGCCCCTTAAACTATGGCTACACCTTC | CASSYGQGPLNYGYTF | TRBD1 | TRBJ1-2 | TRBV5-6 | .
TGCAGCGTGGGGGCAATGGGGACTGAAGCTTTCTTT | CSVGAMGTEAFF | . | TRBJ1-1 | TRBV29-1 | .
TGTGCCAGCAGTGCTACGGGGGCTCTCAATCAGCCCCAGCATTTT | CASSATGALNQPQHF | . | TRBJ1-5 | TRBV6-4 | .
TGTGCCAGCAGTTTAGCCGGGACACATGTCAACTATGGCTACACCTTC | CASSLAGTHVNYGYTF | . | TRBJ1-2 | TRBV28 | many
TGTGCCAGCAGCCGAGGGGTACCGGGACAGGGAGCTGAAGCTTTCTTT | CASSRGVPGQGAEAFF | TRBD1 | TRBJ1-1 | TRBV6-5 | .
TGTGCCAGCAGTTCACACGGACAGGGGGCGTCTGGCTACACCTTC | CASSSHGQGASGYTF | TRBD1 | TRBJ1-2 | TRBV6-1 | .
TGTGCCAGCAGTGTATTGGGACAGGGATGGGTCACAGATACGCAGTATTTT | CASSVLGQGWVTDTQYF | TRBD1 | TRBJ2-3 | TRBV6-1 | once
TGCAGTGCTAGAGAAACTACTAGCGGGGGGTATACCGGGGAGCTGTTTTTT | CSARETTSGGYTGELFF | TRBD2 | TRBJ2-2 | TRBV20-1 | few
TGTGCCAGCAGTTACCCTGGGGGGAGCGGCTATGGCTACACCTTC | CASSYPGGSGYGYTF | . | TRBJ1-2 | TRBV12-3/TRBV12-4 | .
TGTGCCAGCAGCCCACCCAGGAGGTCTGGCACAGATACGCAGTATTTT | CASSPPRRSGTDTQYF | . | TRBJ2-3 | TRBV7-9 | many
TGTGCCAGCAAGAACAGGGGTTACTCAGATACGCAGTATTTT | CASKNRGYSDTQYF | TRBD1 | TRBJ2-3 | TRBV27 | few
TGTGCCACCAGCAGATCTAGACAGGTTTCTGATGGCTACACCTTC | CATSRSRQVSDGYTF | . | TRBJ1-2 | TRBV15 | few
TGTGCCAGCAGCCCTATCGGACAGGGGACGGACACTGAAGCTTTCTTT | CASSPIGQGTDTEAFF | TRBD1 | TRBJ1-1 | TRBV12-3/TRBV12-4 | many
TGTGCCAGTCTGGGAAACACCATATATTTT | CASLGNTIYF | . | TRBJ1-3 | TRBV12-3/TRBV12-4 | few
TGTGCCAGCAGTTGGGACAGGGCCACAGATACGCAGTATTTT | CASSWDRATDTQYF | TRBD1 | TRBJ2-3 | TRBV2 | .
TGTGCCACCGCCGCGGGGAGCTCCTACGAGCAGTACTTC | CATAAGSSYEQYF | . | TRBJ2-7 | TRBV6-5 | many